These T cell receptor beta chains were read from a single sample in a study of T cell responses to AZD1222 COVID-19 vaccine. Libraries were prepared by immunoSEQ multiplex PCR; TCRdb keeps only in-frame clonotypes and omits some of them. This table holds some 120,000 clones, 80% to 90% found once. Source: peripheral blood, taken 28 days after the second AZD1222 dose. The receptors here all came from an adult who received the AZD1222 COVID-19 vaccine. Both conserved end residues are part of each CDR3. A D gene is named only where the DNA matches it firmly. Clone size appears in some rows only: once, few, many, or a class for an expanded clone.

TRBD1	.	TRBV5-5	TRBJ1-1	CASSLYTGALTEAFF
.	.	TRBV7-9	TRBJ1-6	CASSSPGSVGSPLHF
TRBD2	once	TRBV19	TRBJ2-4	CASKGTGGPLAKNIQYF
TRBD1	.	TRBV6-5	TRBJ2-7	CASSRGTGVYEQYF
.	.	TRBV9	TRBJ2-1	CASSVVGNSYNEQFF
TRBD1	.	TRBV10-3	TRBJ1-2	CAISAPGQGHGYTF
.	.	TRBV3-1/TRBV3-2	TRBJ2-7	CASSQGRGFYEQYF
.	.	TRBV13	TRBJ1-2	CASSPTTPMTASNYGYTF
.	.	TRBV10-3	TRBJ2-5	CAISESAGLGETQYF
.	.	TRBV6-2/TRBV6-3	TRBJ1-5	CASSRYSNQPQHF
.	.	TRBV5-4	TRBJ2-1	CASSPYDSAYNEQFF
.	.	TRBV2	TRBJ1-2	CASWQGLNYGYTF
.	.	TRBV7-2	TRBJ1-3	CASRRRMTTGNTIYF
TRBD1	.	TRBV19	TRBJ1-1	CASRDRGNTEAFF
TRBD1	.	TRBV7-2	TRBJ2-7	CASSVGQGVYEQYF
TRBD1	.	TRBV2	TRBJ2-1	CASRGTGYNEQFF
.	.	TRBV6-5	TRBJ1-3	CATTASGNTIYF
.	.	TRBV2	TRBJ2-1	CASSEVSSYNEQFF
.	.	TRBV12-2	TRBJ2-2	CASRWDPNTGELFF
TRBD1	few	TRBV7-2	TRBJ2-7	CASSPGTGKRNLYEQYF
.	.	TRBV3-1/TRBV3-2	TRBJ1-5	CASSQDTGLPQHF
.	.	TRBV9	TRBJ1-3	CASSVEGHGNTIYF
.	.	TRBV4-2	TRBJ2-1	CASSQAERPRGDEQFF
.	.	TRBV4-3	TRBJ1-1	CASSQGQNTEAFF
TRBD1	once	TRBV30	TRBJ1-5	CAWKTGKPSQPQHF
.	.	TRBV3-1/TRBV3-2	TRBJ1-2	CASSHSARGYGYTF
.	few	TRBV7-2	TRBJ1-6	CASSLGMGSYSPLHF
TRBD1	.	TRBV7-7	TRBJ2-2	CASSRDRGLGGELFF
.	.	TRBV18	TRBJ1-2	CASSPVAADPTNYGYTF
.	few	TRBV5-6	TRBJ1-2	CASSLPGRWDGYTF
.	.	TRBV7-8	TRBJ1-5	CASSLSSRGNQPQHF
.	.	TRBV30	TRBJ2-7	CASAALQYF
.	.	TRBV7-2	TRBJ2-7	CASSLDLYEQYF
TRBD2	.	TRBV4-1	TRBJ2-3	CASSPYRGGGTSTDTQYF
.	.	TRBV2	TRBJ2-7	CASKQGGTSYEQYF
.	.	TRBV5-4	TRBJ2-7	CASSVGTVYEQYF
.	.	TRBV7-9	TRBJ2-2	CASSFGGTGELFF
TRBD2	.	TRBV5-4	TRBJ2-7	CASSLVNGRASYEQYF
.	.	TRBV5-6	TRBJ1-1	CASSSGGIGVMNTEAFF
.	.	TRBV10-1	TRBJ2-5	CASSLRQGETQYF
.	.	TRBV7-2	TRBJ1-4	CASSFDRINEKLFF
TRBD1	.	TRBV29-1	TRBJ1-4	CSVDTGTGDEKLFF
.	.	TRBV7-2	TRBJ1-1	CASSPQATSDEAFF
TRBD1	.	TRBV7-2	TRBJ2-2	CASSLISGRGFTGELFF
TRBD1	.	TRBV19	TRBJ1-1	CASSPGQGKTEAFF
TRBD1	.	TRBV19	TRBJ1-5	CASSVLGQGDQPQHF
.	.	TRBV28	TRBJ2-2	CASSLRPPDPGELFF
.	.	TRBV7-2	TRBJ1-6	CASSLGGTAYASPLHF
.	.	TRBV13	TRBJ2-2	CASSSYTLLMTEYTGELFF